Following are 28 T cell receptor beta chains from one sample sequenced in a study of early T cells in non-severe SARS-CoV-2 infection. TCRdb re-derived calls from the 5' RACE reads in MiXCR, one entry per CDR3 protein. The sample includes around 77,000 distinct CDR3 sequences, around 13% seen only once; the top ten take 3.9%. The material was whole blood, obtained at baseline. These receptor sequences come from an adult who was a healthcare worker with PCR-confirmed SARS-CoV-2 infection or an uninfected control (not recorded which).

This clonotype occurred a few times. The J gene is TRBJ2-7, the V gene TRBV7-9; weak D call: TRBD2 (6 bases). The ends were cut back, 5 bases at V and 3 bases at J, with 14 bases in the middle. Per the germline V gene, CDR1 is SEHNR and CDR2 is FQNEAQ (reference sequence). The length of the CDR3 is 14 residues. CDR3 nucleotides: TGTGCCAGCAGCCTCGGAGGGGCGATCTACGAGCAGTACTTC. Protein product: CASSLGGAIYEQYF.

This chain connects TRBV27 to TRBJ2-7; D is possibly TRBD1 (5 bases). CDR1 is MNHEY and CDR2 is SMNVEV in the germline V gene (reference sequence). There are 14 residues in the CDR3. With 6 bases removed from V and 3 bases from J, the gap between germline ends came to 15 bases. The CDR3 sequence: CASSSFSGYYEQYF. The CDR3 DNA reads as TGTGCCAGCAGCTCTTTTTCAGGGTACTACGAGCAGTACTTC.

This clonotype was counted only a few times. The chain employs TRBV14 and TRBJ2-3; 11 nucleotides align to TRBD2. Germline CDR1 and CDR2: SGHDN and FVKESK. There are 17 residues in the CDR3. The V gene end was trimmed by 3 bases and the J gene end by 3 bases; junction bases not matched to a gene: 8. As DNA, the CDR3 is TGTGCCAGCAGCCACCCCGGGCTAGCGGGAGGAACAGATACGCAGTATTTT. As protein: CASSHPGLAGGTDTQYF.

The chain joins TRBV5-6 to TRBJ1-2, with D possibly TRBD1 on 5 matching bases. Germline V CDR1 and CDR2: SGHDT, YYEEEE. The V gene lost 2 bases and the J gene lost 0 bases, with 11 bases spanning the gap. The CDR3 is made up of 15 amino acids. The CDR3 is CASSFTGPPNYGYTF. CDR3 nucleotide sequence: TGTGCCAGCAGCTTCACAGGTCCACCTAACTATGGCTACACCTTC. The complete variable domain, with remaining parts taken from reference TRBV5-6 and TRBJ1-2, reads DAGVTQSPTHLIKTRGQQVTLRCSPKSGHDTVSWYQQALGQGPQFIFQYYEEEERQRGNFPDRFSGHQFPNYSSELNVNALLLGDSALYLCASSFTGPPNYGYTFGSGTRLTVV.

The CDR3 spells CASSPSLAGGQETQYF. The CDR3 nucleotides are TGCGCCAGCAGCCCGAGTCTAGCGGGAGGCCAAGAGACCCAGTACTTC. This chain connects TRBV5-1 to TRBJ2-5, with 11 bases that match TRBD2. V shed 4 bases and J 1 base; nucleotides not matched to a gene: 6. The CDR3 loop spans 16 amino acids. Germline values: CDR1 SGHRS, CDR2 YFSETQ.

V is TRBV7-9 and J is TRBJ2-2, with D uncertain. Germline lookup yields CDR1 SEHNR and CDR2 FQNEAQ (reference sequence). Between the trimmed V and J ends, which lost 1 base and 3 bases, there was a span of 9 bases. The CDR3 spans 15 residues. CDR3 sequence (DNA): TGTGCCAGCAGCTTAGTGCGTCAGGACACCGGGGAGCTGTTTTTT. Amino acids: CASSLVRQDTGELFF.

Many counts were recorded for this clonotype. The rearrangement joins TRBV18 to TRBJ2-7; TRBD1 is a possible D gene (5 bases). Between the trimmed V and J ends, which lost 6 bases and 6 bases, there was a span of 12 bases. The CDR3 covers 12 residues. CDR1 and CDR2 from the germline V gene are KGHSH and LQKENI. CDR3 DNA sequence: TGTGCCAGCTCGGACGACAGTAGCGAGCAGTACTTC. Protein: CASSDDSSEQYF. The full variable domain, completed using reference TRBV18 and TRBJ2-7, is NAGVMQNPRHLVRRRGQEARLRCSPMKGHSHVYWYRQLPEEGLKFMVYLQKENIIDESGMPKERFSAEFPKEGPSILRIQQVVRGDSAAYFCASSDDSSEQYFGPGTRLTVT.

This clonotype was seen a few times. CDR3 region: CASSFDPPGAGPMYQETQYF. DNA for the CDR3: TGTGCCAGCAGTTTTGACCCCCCAGGAGCGGGACCAATGTACCAAGAGACCCAGTACTTC. J is TRBJ2-5 and V is TRBV28; 7 bases fit TRBD2. The CDR3 consists of 20 residues. Germline assignment: CDR1 MDHEN and CDR2 SYDVKM. V was pared by 3 bases and J by 0 bases, with 19 bases of the junction left unmatched. The full variable domain, in which reference TRBV28 and TRBJ2-5 provide the parts outside the CDR3, is DVKVTQSSRYLVKRTGEKVFLECVQDMDHENMFWYRQDPGLGLRLIYFSYDVKMKEKGDIPEGYSVSREKKERFSLILESASTNQTSMYLCASSFDPPGAGPMYQETQYFGPGTRLLVL.

V gene TRBV7-9 combines with J gene TRBJ2-1; D is unclear. Germline V lookup: CDR1 SEHNR, CDR2 FQNEAQ (reference sequence). V was cut by 5 bases and J by 10 bases, with 21 bases left in between. The CDR3 runs to 15 residues. CDR3 amino acids: CASSPRTHTNSEQFF. In DNA, the CDR3 is TGTGCCAGCAGCCCCCGCACTCATACTAACAGCGAGCAGTTCTTC.

This clonotype was observed many times. The chain carries TRBV28 and TRBJ2-5; 8 nucleotides line up with TRBD1. Losses at the gene ends were 3 bases for V and 4 bases for J; bases not matched to a gene: 4. CDR1 is MDHEN and CDR2 is SYDVKM in the germline V gene. The CDR3 has 14 amino acids. The CDR3 loop reads CASSLGQVGETQYF. The CDR3 nucleotides read TGTGCCAGCAGTTTGGGACAGGTCGGAGAGACCCAGTACTTC.

The gene calls are TRBV4-1 and TRBJ2-7, with TRBD1 matching over 9 bases. This CDR3 comprises 15 residues. The ends lost 4 bases at V and 0 bases at J; junction bases unmatched: 4. From germline, CDR1 is MGHRA and CDR2 YSYEKL. Here the CDR3 reads CASSPGQGPSYEQYF. The CDR3 DNA reads TGCGCCAGCAGCCCAGGACAGGGGCCCTCCTACGAGCAGTACTTC.

The rearrangement uses TRBV7-9 and TRBJ2-7, with 7 bases aligning to TRBD1. CDR1 is SEHNR and CDR2 is FQNEAQ in the germline V gene (reference sequence). The CDR3 contains 15 residues. V trimming: 0 bases; J trimming: 5 bases; junction bases outside the gene matches: 7. The CDR3 nucleotides read TGTGCCAGCAGCTTAGCGTTCGGCAGGGGGAACGAGCAGTACTTC. Amino acids: CASSLAFGRGNEQYF.

This clonotype was counted only a few times. This chain joins TRBV12-2 and TRBJ2-5; TRBD2 is taken as the D call from the table, unchecked against the DNA. TRBV12-2 is termed a pseudogene. The CDR3 covers 14 residues. The CDR3, as DNA: TGTGCAAGTCGCTTAGATAGCGGCCAAGAGACCCAGTACTTC. Translation gives CASRLDSGQETQYF.

This chain links TRBV28 with TRBJ2-5, with 8 nucleotides matching TRBD1. This CDR3 comprises 16 residues. From germline, CDR1 is MDHEN and CDR2 SYDVKM. The ends lost 5 bases at V and 4 bases at J; junction bases unmatched: 12. DNA for the CDR3: TGTGCCAGCAGTCCTTCCCACAGGGGGAGTCGAGAGACCCAGTACTTC. Translation: CASSPSHRGSRETQYF.

V gene TRBV7-8 combines with J gene TRBJ2-4, with 11 bases aligning to TRBD2. V dropped 4 bases and J dropped 0; count of bases not matched to a gene: 5. From germline, CDR1 is SGHVS and CDR2 FQNEAQ. CDR3 size: 17 residues. In nucleotides, the CDR3 is TGTGCCAGCAGCTCGACTAGCGGGGCACTAGCCAAAAACATTCAGTACTTC. This sequence encodes CASSSTSGALAKNIQYF.

The CDR3 sequence is CASGRQGSSYEQYF. CDR3 DNA sequence: TGTGCCAGCGGAAGGCAGGGGTCTTCATACGAGCAGTACTTC. The chain combines TRBV12-3 or TRBV12-4 with TRBJ2-7, with a tentative D call TRBD1 (6 bases). The germline V and J ends were trimmed by 8 bases and 4 bases, with 18 bases remaining between them. CDR3 length equals 14 residues.

The chain links TRBV3-1 to TRBJ2-7, with 7 bases aligning to TRBD2. This CDR3 region has 14 residues. Germline V CDR1 and CDR2: LGHDT, YNNKEL (reference sequence). The V segment lost 4 bases and the J segment 5 bases; nucleotides outside the gene matches: 8. Here the CDR3 DNA reads TGTGCCAGCAGCCCAGCGGGACTCCGGAACGAGCAGTACTTC. It yields the protein CASSPAGLRNEQYF.

V is TRBV5-6 and J is TRBJ2-1; D might be TRBD2 (6 bases). In germline, CDR1 is SGHDT, CDR2 YYEEEE. V lost 0 bases and J 3 bases, leaving 13 bases between the germline ends. This CDR3 comprises 16 residues. Here the CDR3 reads CASSLGGSGVYNEQFF. The CDR3, as DNA: TGTGCCAGCAGCTTGGGGGGTAGCGGCGTCTACAATGAGCAGTTCTTC.

There are a few counts of this clonotype. The chain has TRBV14 and TRBJ2-1, with D perhaps given as TRBD1 or TRBD2 (5 bases each). CDR1 is SGHDN, CDR2 FVKESK, per germline. CDR3 length: 12 amino acids. V was clipped by 3 bases and J by 9 bases, with 9 bases between them. The CDR3: CASSHWDPEQFF. DNA of the CDR3: TGTGCCAGCAGCCATTGGGACCCTGAGCAGTTCTTC.

The chain links TRBV30 to TRBJ2-7; 10 positions agree with TRBD2. CDR1 GTSNPN and CDR2 SVGIG come from the germline V gene (reference sequence). J was trimmed by 6 bases and V by 5 bases; bases with no gene match: 10. This CDR3 region has 14 residues. For the CDR3, the DNA is TGTGCCTGGGACCGGACTAGCGGTTTGGCCGAGCAGTACTTC. This translates into CAWDRTSGLAEQYF.

Regarding this clonotype: With a much larger clone just one base away, this may be a read error. V is TRBV5-1 and J is TRBJ1-1, with 7 bases identical to TRBD1. The CDR3 has 13 residues. Germline CDR1 reads SGHRS; CDR2 reads YFSETQ. Here the CDR3 reads CTSSQGDGGVAFF. The DNA of the CDR3 is TGCACCAGCAGCCAGGGGGACGGCGGTGTAGCTTTCTTT.

The chain has TRBV18 and TRBJ2-7; 12 bases line up with TRBD2. This CDR3 comprises 16 residues. Germline V gene sequence: CDR1 KGHSH, CDR2 LQKENI. J lost 6 bases, V lost 2 bases, and 8 bases had no gene match. The CDR3, as DNA: TGTGCCAGCTCACCAACAGGACTAGCGGGAAATCTCGAGCAGTACTTC. Its protein product is CASSPTGLAGNLEQYF.

This clonotype was counted ten times or more. The genes are TRBV12-3 or TRBV12-4 and TRBJ2-7, with D possibly TRBD2 on 6 matching bases. V was trimmed by 3 bases and J by 4 bases, leaving 13 bases between them. The length of the CDR3 is 14 residues. CDR3 nucleotides: TGTGCCAGCAGTTTGGCGGGGCCCCGTTACGAGCAGTACTTC. Protein product: CASSLAGPRYEQYF.

This clonotype was seen ten or more times. The V gene is TRBV18, the J gene TRBJ1-5; D gene uncertain. The V gene lost 4 bases and the J gene lost 4 bases, with 8 bases spanning the gap. Germline V gene sequence: CDR1 KGHSH, CDR2 LQKENI. The CDR3 totals 13 residues. Here the CDR3 reads CASSHGTNQPQHF. CDR3 nucleotide sequence: TGTGCCAGCTCACACGGAACTAATCAGCCCCAGCATTTT.

This clonotype was found many times. V and J are TRBV28 and TRBJ2-4; D ambiguous. The CDR3 is 15 amino acids. CDR1 and CDR2 (germline): MDHEN, SYDVKM. Trimming left V 4 bases short and J 0 bases short, with 10 bases between. DNA of the CDR3: TGTGCCAGCAGTTCCCCTTCGGGAGCCAAAAACATTCAGTACTTC. This gives the protein CASSSPSGAKNIQYF.

This clonotype appeared a few times. The J gene is TRBJ1-5, the V gene TRBV29-1, with TRBD1 identical over 10 bases. The V segment lost 2 bases and the J segment 2 bases; nucleotides outside the gene matches: 3. This CDR3 region has 15 residues. CDR1 is SQVTM and CDR2 is ANQGSEA in the germline V gene. CDR3 loop: CSVELGTGGNQPQHF. The CDR3 region has the DNA TGCAGCGTTGAACTTGGGACAGGGGGCAATCAGCCCCAGCATTTT. The entire variable domain, with the rest obtained from reference TRBV29-1 and TRBJ1-5, is as follows: SAVISQKPSRDICQRGTSLTIQCQVDSQVTMMFWYRQQPGQSLTLIATANQGSEATYESGFVIDKFPISRPNLTFSTLTVSNMSPEDSSIYLCSVELGTGGNQPQHFGDGTRLSIL.

The chain recombines TRBV5-1 with TRBJ1-2; a possible D gene is TRBD1 (6 bases). The germline gives CDR1 SGHRS, CDR2 YFSETQ. Trimming took off 3 bases at V and 4 bases at J, with 16 bases between the two ends. This CDR3 contains 15 residues. CDR3 region: CASSWRSGDSYGYTF. DNA for the CDR3: TGCGCCAGCAGCTGGCGGTCAGGGGATAGCTATGGCTACACCTTC.

This clonotype was detected a few times. Here the CDR3 DNA reads TGTGCCAGCAGTCTCCGTCGGTCCACAGATACGCAGTATTTT. Its protein product is CASSLRRSTDTQYF. The rearrangement uses TRBV6-5 and TRBJ2-3; D not resolved. The germline V gene encodes CDR1 MNHEY and CDR2 SVGAGI. The germline V and J ends were trimmed by 5 bases and 2 bases, with 11 bases remaining between them. This CDR3 has 14 amino acids.